A single TCR beta chain is shown here with its context. Its cognate antigen has yet to be identified. Nothing much larger sits one base from this clone, and base qualities are not available. These data belong to a study of long-term antiretroviral therapy in people with HIV (dated by TCRdb to 2021 to 2024). With respect to the entire study: The earliest samples were collected roughly a decade before the 2015 WHO recommendation for immediate ART, at a time when ART was usually postponed until CD4 counts fell. A retrospective serial study tested whether changes in peripheral blood TRB repertoire composition and diversity were associated with ART initiation and durable HIV suppression. A total of some 200 cryopreserved PBMC samples came from a few dozen adults with confirmed HIV infection and were collected serially over a mean of roughly six years (range 1-12). Of the 30 to 35 participants with HIV, approximately 11 were female. No cross-contamination during QIAcube processing was shown when test extractions of a monoclonal T-cell line were performed alongside a few dozen polyclonal samples. On the study overall, not on this receptor specifically: Limited PBMC availability meant only the TCR beta chain was sequenced, without alpha chain pairing. Inferences about post-ART repertoire changes are limited because no data were available on ART adherence, viral resistance or therapy changes. A significant increase in TRB diversity was found to be associated with ART initiation, although TRB diversity was observed to remain significantly below that of transplant donor controls even after long-term ART. CDR3 length ranges in HIV repertoires were narrower than in controls, and network structure suggested an antigen-experienced repertoire with only a slight naive shift after ART. Because pre-ART samples had limited cell numbers, unsorted PBMC were profiled rather than sorted CD4+ and CD8+ T cells. The repertoire was dominated across all time points by expanded TRB clones identified before ART initiation, although this dominance was seen to fluctuate and to decrease in many PLHIV after ART. The samples were dated from about 2004 to 2018, and the ART regimens that were used may be less effective than current ART regimens.

The immunoSEQ hsTCRB v3.0 assay was used at survey level resolution for TRB variable region sequencing. A depth of 40,000-50,000 T-cell genomes per sample was targeted for TRB sequencing. An Illumina MiSeq with a v3 150-cycle kit was used to sequence the pooled TRB libraries. As for how the authors treated the data: Repertoire analysis ran in R within a reproducible Nextflow workflow covering QC, data transformation and analysis. Custom analyses were implemented in LymphoSeq2, an R package for AIRR-Seq data exploration. After excluding a few samples that yielded fewer than 5000 total TRB sequences, under 200 HIV repertoires remained for analysis. Among the 180 or so HIV repertoires that were kept, around 60 were collected before ART initiation and 120 to 140 were collected after ART initiation. Repertoires were downsampled to 5000 TRB nucleotide sequences, and summary statistics were averaged over 100 downsampling iterations. The analysis kept only TRB sequences whose CDR3 regions were at least seven amino acids long. Two measures captured diversity: a Shannon entropy-derived clonality score and the Gini coefficient. Repertoire networks linked the top 5000 CDR3 amino acid sequences whenever two sequences differed by an edit distance of one. Antigen specificity groups and MHC restriction were predicted for TRB CDR3 amino acid sequences with GLIPH2. To flag known CMV, EBV, HIV or tissue antigen associations, CDR3 amino acid sequences were matched against VDJdb and McPAS-TCR. Pre-ART, post-ART and control groups were compared with Wilcoxon signed-rank tests and Holm-Bonferroni correction. Entries here come from immuneACCESS through TCRdb and include only in-frame sequences with V and J called. Some clones fail to appear in such tables; in the studies checked, an unresolved V gene covers under half of the shortfall, and the cause of the remainder is unknown. The DNA was the basis for D and trimming; V, J and clone size are from that table. Counted in this sample were tens of thousands of clones; 65% to 85% of them appeared once. Clones ranked in the top ten supply approximately 16% of the sample.

Inclusion was restricted to participants for whom at least one PBMC sample before ART initiation and at least two post-ART samples were available. All participants with HIV were treated in the United States of America. Cryopreserved samples of about 0.9-11 million PBMC were thawed and washed before DNA extraction. At the time of the earliest PBMC sample for each participant with HIV, ages ranged from roughly 23 to 60 years. Each participant contributed PBMC samples from 1-4 timepoints before ART initiation and 2-8 timepoints after ART initiation, with a median of 7 samples. For every participant, serial HIV viral load, CD4+ T-cell count, ART history and demographic data were obtained. A Qiagen kit on a QIAcube was used to extract genomic DNA from unsorted PBMC, with samples processed in batches of 12. Sequenced here: unsorted PBMCs, sampled around 4.3 years after starting antiretroviral therapy. This clonotype originated in a man younger than 40 with HIV.

The CDR3 corresponds to CASSQSGQPSNQPQHF. The nucleotides are TGCGCCAGCAGTCAATCCGGACAGCCTAGCAATCAGCCCCAGCATTTT. The rearrangement combines TRBV23-1 with TRBJ1-5; TRBD1 might be the D gene, on 6 matching bases. TRBV23-1 is filed as an ORF, its function uncertain. V is pared back by 0 bases and J by 0 bases, with 9 bases lying between the germline termini. Including the terminal cysteine and phenylalanine, the CDR3 comprises 16 residues. Left in the record is the CDR3 DNA by itself, 48 bases read in frame from the first base.